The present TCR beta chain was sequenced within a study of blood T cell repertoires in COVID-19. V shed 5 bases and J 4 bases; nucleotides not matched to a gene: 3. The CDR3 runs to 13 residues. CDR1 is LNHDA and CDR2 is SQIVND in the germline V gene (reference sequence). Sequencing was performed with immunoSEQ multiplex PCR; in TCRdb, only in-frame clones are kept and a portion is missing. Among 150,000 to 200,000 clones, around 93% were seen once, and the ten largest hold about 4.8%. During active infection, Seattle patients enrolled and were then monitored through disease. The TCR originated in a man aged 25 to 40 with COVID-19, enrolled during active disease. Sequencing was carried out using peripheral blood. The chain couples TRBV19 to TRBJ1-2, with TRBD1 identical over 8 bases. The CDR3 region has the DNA TGTGCCAGTAGTCCTACAGGGGGCTATGGCTACACCTTC. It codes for CASSPTGGYGYTF.